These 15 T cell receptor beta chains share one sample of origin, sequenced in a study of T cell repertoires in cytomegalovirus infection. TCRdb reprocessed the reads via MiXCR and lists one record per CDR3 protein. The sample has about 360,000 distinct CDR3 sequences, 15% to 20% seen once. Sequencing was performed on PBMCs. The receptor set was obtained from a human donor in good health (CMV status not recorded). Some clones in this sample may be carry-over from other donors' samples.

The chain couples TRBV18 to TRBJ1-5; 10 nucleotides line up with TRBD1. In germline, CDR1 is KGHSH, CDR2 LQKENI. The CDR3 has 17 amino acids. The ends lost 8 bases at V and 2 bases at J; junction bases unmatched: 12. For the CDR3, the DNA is TGTGCCAGCGAACCGGGACAGGGGATTTTTGGCAATCAGCCCCAGCATTTT. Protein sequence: CASEPGQGIFGNQPQHF.

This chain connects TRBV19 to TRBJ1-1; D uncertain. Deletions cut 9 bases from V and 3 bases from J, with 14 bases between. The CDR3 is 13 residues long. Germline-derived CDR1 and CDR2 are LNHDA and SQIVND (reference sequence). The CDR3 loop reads CASRTHGDTEAFF. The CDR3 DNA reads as TGTGCCAGCCGGACTCACGGGGACACTGAAGCTTTCTTT.

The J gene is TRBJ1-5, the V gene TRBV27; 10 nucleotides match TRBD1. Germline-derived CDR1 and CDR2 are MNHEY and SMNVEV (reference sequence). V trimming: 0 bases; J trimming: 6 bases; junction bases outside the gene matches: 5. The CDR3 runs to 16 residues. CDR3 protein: CASSLSGQGNGQPQHF. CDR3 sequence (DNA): TGTGCCAGCAGTTTATCGGGACAGGGGAACGGTCAGCCCCAGCATTTT.

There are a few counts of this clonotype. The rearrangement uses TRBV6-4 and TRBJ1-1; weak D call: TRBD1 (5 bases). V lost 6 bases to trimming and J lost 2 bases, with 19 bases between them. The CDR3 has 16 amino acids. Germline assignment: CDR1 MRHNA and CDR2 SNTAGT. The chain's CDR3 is CASSGGSRKKNTEAFF. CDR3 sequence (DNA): TGTGCCAGCAGCGGGGGATCCAGGAAGAAAAACACTGAAGCTTTCTTT.

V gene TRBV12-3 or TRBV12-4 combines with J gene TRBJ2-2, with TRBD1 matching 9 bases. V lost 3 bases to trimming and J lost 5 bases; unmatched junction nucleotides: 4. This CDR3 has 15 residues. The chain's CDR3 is CASSFVTGGTGELFF. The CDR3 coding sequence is TGTGCCAGCAGTTTCGTGACAGGGGGAACCGGGGAGCTGTTTTTT.

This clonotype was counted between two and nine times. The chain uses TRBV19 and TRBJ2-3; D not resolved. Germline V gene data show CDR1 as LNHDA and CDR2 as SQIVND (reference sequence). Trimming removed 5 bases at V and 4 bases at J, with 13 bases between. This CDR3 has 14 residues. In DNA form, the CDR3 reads TGTGCCAGTAGTGCATCCACCGGTCCAGATACGCAGTATTTT. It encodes CASSASTGPDTQYF.

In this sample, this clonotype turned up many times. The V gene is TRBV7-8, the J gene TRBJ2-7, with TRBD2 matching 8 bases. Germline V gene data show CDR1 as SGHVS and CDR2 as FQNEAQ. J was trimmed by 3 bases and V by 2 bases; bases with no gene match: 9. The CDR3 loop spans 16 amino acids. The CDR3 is CASSLSAGLDHYEQYF. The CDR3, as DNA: TGTGCCAGCAGCTTATCCGCGGGACTAGATCACTACGAGCAGTACTTC.

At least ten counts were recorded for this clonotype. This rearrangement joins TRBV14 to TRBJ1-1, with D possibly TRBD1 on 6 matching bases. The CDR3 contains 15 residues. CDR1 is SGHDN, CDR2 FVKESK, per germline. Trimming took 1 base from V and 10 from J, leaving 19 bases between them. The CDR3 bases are TGTGCCAGCAGCCAAGGGACAGTCCCAACGATTCTAGCTTTCTTT. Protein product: CASSQGTVPTILAFF. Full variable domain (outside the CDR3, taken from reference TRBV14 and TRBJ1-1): EAGVTQFPSHSVIEKGQTVTLRCDPISGHDNLYWYRRVMGKEIKFLLHFVKESKQDESGMPNNRFLAERTGGTYSTLKVQPAELEDSGVYFCASSQGTVPTILAFFGQGTRLTVV.

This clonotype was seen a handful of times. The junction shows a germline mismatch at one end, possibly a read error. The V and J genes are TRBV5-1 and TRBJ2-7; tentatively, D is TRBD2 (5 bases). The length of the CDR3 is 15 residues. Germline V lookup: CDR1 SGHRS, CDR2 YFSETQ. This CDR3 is CASSLNQIGEGNPIF. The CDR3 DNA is TGCGCCAGCAGCTTGAATCAGATCGGGGAAGGCAACCCAATTTTC.

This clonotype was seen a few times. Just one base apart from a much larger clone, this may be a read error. CDR3 protein: CASSRMVNQPQHF. In nucleotides, the CDR3 is TGTGCCAGCAGCCGCATGGTGAATCAGCCCCAGCATTTT. The V gene is TRBV7-2, the J gene TRBJ1-5, with unresolved D. This CDR3 is 13 amino acids long. The V gene lost 5 bases and the J gene lost 4 bases, with 9 bases spanning the gap. Looked up from germline, CDR1 is SGHTA and CDR2 is FQGNSA.

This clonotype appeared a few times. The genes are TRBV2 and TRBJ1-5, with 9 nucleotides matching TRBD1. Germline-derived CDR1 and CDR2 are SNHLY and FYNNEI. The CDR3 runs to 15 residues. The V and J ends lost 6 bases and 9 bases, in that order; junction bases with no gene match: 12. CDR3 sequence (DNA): TGTGCCAGCAGGTTGGGGACAGGGACTACTCCGCCCCAGCATTTT. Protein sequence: CASRLGTGTTPPQHF.

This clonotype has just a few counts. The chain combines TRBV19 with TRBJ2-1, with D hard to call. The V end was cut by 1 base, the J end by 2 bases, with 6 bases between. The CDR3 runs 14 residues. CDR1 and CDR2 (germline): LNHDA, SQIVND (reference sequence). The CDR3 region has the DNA TGTGCCAGTAGTATAGCCGGGCCCTACAATGAGCAGTTCTTC. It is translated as CASSIAGPYNEQFF. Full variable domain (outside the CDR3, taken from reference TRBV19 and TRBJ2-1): DGGITQSPKYLFRKEGQNVTLSCEQNLNHDAMYWYRQDPGQGLRLIYYSQIVNDFQKGDIAEGYSVSREKKESFPLTVTSAQKNPTAFYLCASSIAGPYNEQFFGPGTRLTVL.

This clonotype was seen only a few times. CDR3 sequence: CASSRDLATGELFF. The CDR3 bases are TGTGCCAGCAGCCGGGACCTAGCTACCGGGGAGCTGTTTTTT. The V gene is TRBV7-9, the J gene TRBJ2-2, with D possibly called TRBD1 or TRBD2 (5 bases each). CDR1 and CDR2 (germline): SEHNR, FQNEAQ (reference sequence). V lost 5 bases and J lost 5, with 12 bases in between. The CDR3 length is 14 residues.

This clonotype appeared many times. CDR3 bases: TGTGCCAGCAGCTTGGTGGGGGTTACTTTCTATAATTCACCCCTCCACTTT. Its translation is CASSLVGVTFYNSPLHF. The gene calls are TRBV7-8 and TRBJ1-6; tentative D call: TRBD1 (5 bases). Trimming pared 3 bases from V and 3 bases from J, leaving 15 bases between. From germline, CDR1 is SGHVS and CDR2 FQNEAQ. The CDR3 is made up of 17 amino acids.

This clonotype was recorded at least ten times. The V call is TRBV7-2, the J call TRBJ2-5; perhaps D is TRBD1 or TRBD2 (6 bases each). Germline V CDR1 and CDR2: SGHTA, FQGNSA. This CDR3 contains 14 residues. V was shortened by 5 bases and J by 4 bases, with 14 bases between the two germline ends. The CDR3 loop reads CASSRIRGGETQYF. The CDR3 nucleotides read TGTGCCAGCAGCCGGATCAGGGGAGGAGAGACCCAGTACTTC.